The 11 T cell receptor beta chains reported below all come from one sample, sequenced in a study of identical twins. MiXCR, run by TCRdb on the 5' RACE reads, gives a single entry per CDR3 protein. The sample has around 1.7 million distinct CDR3 sequences, around a third seen once. Sample: cord blood. These receptors were taken from a newborn girl in good health.

The chain combines TRBV29-1 with TRBJ1-4, with TRBD1 matching 7 bases. Germline V lookup: CDR1 SQVTM, CDR2 ANQGSEA. V lost 4 bases to trimming and J lost 7 bases; unmatched junction nucleotides: 6. The CDR3 length is 13 residues. CDR3 DNA sequence: TGCAGCGTTGGGAGGGGGCGCGGTGAAAAACTGTTTTTT. This encodes CSVGRGRGEKLFF.

This chain connects TRBV18 to TRBJ2-2, with a weak D call TRBD2 (5 bases). Germline assignment: CDR1 KGHSH and CDR2 LQKENI. V was trimmed by 3 bases and J by 14 bases, leaving 10 bases between them. There are 11 residues in the CDR3. CDR3 bases: TGTGCCAGCTCACCCCGGGGTCGACTGTTTTTT. Its translation is CASSPRGRLFF.

The chain recombines TRBV7-2 with TRBJ2-1; 9 nucleotides line up with TRBD2. V dropped 1 base and J dropped 6; count of bases not matched to a gene: 13. Germline V gene data show CDR1 as SGHTA and CDR2 as FQGNSA. CDR3 length equals 18 residues. The CDR3, as DNA: TGTGCCAGCAGCTTAGACGCTCTCCGAACTAGCGGGTGCAATGAGCAGTTCTTC. Translated, it gives CASSLDALRTSGCNEQFF.

The chain joins TRBV12-3 or TRBV12-4 to TRBJ2-1, with D tentatively TRBD2 (6 bases). Trimming removed 5 bases from V and 7 bases from J, with 18 bases in between. This CDR3 has 15 residues. The CDR3 loop is CASSTLYTRGNEQFF. CDR3 DNA sequence: TGTGCCAGCAGTACCCTATACACTCGGGGGAATGAGCAGTTCTTC.

This clonotype was picked up many times. J is TRBJ1-2 and V is TRBV28, with D possibly being TRBD1 (5 bases). This CDR3 has 12 amino acids. Trimming cost V 6 bases and J 8 bases, with 13 bases left between them. Germline V gives CDR1 MDHEN, CDR2 SYDVKM. The CDR3 DNA sequence: TGTGCCAGCAGCCAGCAGGGTAGGGGCTACACCTTC. Amino acid sequence: CASSQQGRGYTF.

The V gene is TRBV7-2, the J gene TRBJ2-4, with D unclear. Trimming stripped 2 bases from V and 9 bases from J, with 14 bases between. The CDR3 is made up of 14 amino acids. From germline, CDR1 is SGHTA and CDR2 FQGNSA. The CDR3 sequence is CASSLSPARAIQYF. In DNA, the CDR3 is TGTGCCAGCAGCTTAAGCCCAGCGCGAGCCATTCAGTACTTC.

The rearrangement joins TRBV20-1 to TRBJ1-2, with 8 bases aligning to TRBD1. The CDR3 length is 13 residues. V lost 3 bases to trimming and J lost 3 bases; unmatched junction nucleotides: 3. Germline CDR1 and CDR2: DFQATT and SNEGSKA (reference sequence). The CDR3 spells CSARVTGDYGYTF. The CDR3 DNA sequence: TGCAGTGCTAGGGTGACAGGGGACTATGGCTACACCTTC.

This clonotype came up once. The gene calls are TRBV13 and TRBJ1-2; D call uncertain. Germline CDR1 PRHDT, CDR2 FYEKMQ (reference sequence). The germline V and J ends were trimmed by 0 bases and 5 bases, with 19 bases remaining between them. The CDR3 spans 17 residues. CDR3 sequence reads: CASSLGYSGPSRYGYTF. The CDR3 DNA reads as TGTGCCAGCAGCTTAGGGTATAGCGGCCCTTCGAGATATGGCTACACCTTC.

The V and J genes are TRBV20-1 and TRBJ2-1; 13 bases line up with TRBD2. Unmatched junction bases numbered 13, after V lost 5 bases and J lost 0 bases. The CDR3 spans 19 residues. CDR1 is DFQATT and CDR2 is SNEGSKA in the germline V gene (reference sequence). Here the CDR3 reads CSAPRSETSGRRSYNEQFF. CDR3 coding DNA: TGCAGTGCTCCCCGGTCCGAGACTAGCGGGAGGCGCTCCTACAATGAGCAGTTCTTC.

The gene calls are TRBV20-1 and TRBJ2-5; 13 bases map to TRBD2. V lost 3 bases to trimming and J lost 2 bases; unmatched junction nucleotides: 0. CDR1 DFQATT and CDR2 SNEGSKA come from the germline V gene (reference sequence). This CDR3 is built from 14 residues. This chain's CDR3 is CSARTSGRQETQYF. As DNA, the CDR3 is TGCAGTGCTAGGACTAGCGGGAGGCAAGAGACCCAGTACTTC.

The chain uses TRBV6-5 and TRBJ2-3, with D perhaps assigned TRBD1 or TRBD2 (5 bases each). This CDR3 is 14 amino acids long. V was trimmed by 11 bases and J by 0 bases, leaving 15 bases between them. Per the germline V gene, CDR1 is MNHEY and CDR2 is SVGAGI. The CDR3 loop reads CAARDGSSTDTQYF. CDR3 DNA sequence: TGTGCCGCAAGGGACGGTTCTAGCACAGATACGCAGTATTTT.